One sample yielded the 14 T cell receptor beta chains listed below, sequenced in a study of identical twins. MiXCR was run by TCRdb on the 5' RACE reads, yielding one entry per CDR3 protein. The sample shows about 810,000 distinct CDR3 sequences, about 12% of them seen only once. This same sample was also part of a study on yellow fever vaccine responses in identical twins.

The material sequenced was PBMCs. The receptors stem from a woman in her late teens or twenties in good health.

This clonotype has a handful of counts. The chain carries TRBV24-1 and TRBJ2-1; TRBD2 aligns across 14 bases. V lost 4 bases, J lost 8 bases, and 6 bases stayed unmatched. The CDR3 contains 16 residues. The V gene's germline CDR1 is KGHDR and CDR2 SFDVKD. CDR3 sequence: CATSDPGTSGSYEQFF. CDR3 sequence (DNA): TGTGCCACCAGTGACCCTGGGACTAGCGGGAGCTATGAGCAGTTCTTC.

This clonotype has more than one count but fewer than ten. V usage is TRBV5-1 and J usage is TRBJ1-1; 7 bases are a match to TRBD1. The germline V gene encodes CDR1 SGHRS and CDR2 YFSETQ. This CDR3 is built from 14 residues. The V segment lost 7 bases and the J segment 6 bases; nucleotides outside the gene matches: 12. The CDR3 DNA sequence: TGCGCCAGCGGAACAGGGGCTGAGGTAGCTGAAGCTTTCTTT. Translating it yields CASGTGAEVAEAFF.

The chain recombines TRBV12-3 or TRBV12-4 with TRBJ2-1, with a weak D call TRBD2 (6 bases). The CDR3 is made up of 11 amino acids. Trimming cost V 11 bases and J 8 bases, with 13 bases left between them. DNA for the CDR3: TGTGCCGGGGGGAGAGGTGATGAGCAGTTCTTC. Amino acids: CAGGRGDEQFF.

A few counts support this clonotype. The chain couples TRBV3-1 to TRBJ2-6, with D unclear. Trimming removed 1 base at V and 0 bases at J, with 7 bases between. The CDR3 sequence is 16 residues long. Looked up from germline, CDR1 is LGHDT and CDR2 is YNNKEL (reference sequence). The CDR3 is CASSQGWGSGANVLTF. The CDR3 DNA follows: TGTGCCAGCAGCCAAGGATGGGGCTCTGGGGCCAACGTCCTGACTTTC.

The chain carries TRBV25-1 and TRBJ2-3, with 9 nucleotides matching TRBD2. This CDR3 has 15 amino acids. Trimming removed 7 bases from V and 3 bases from J; junction bases left unmatched: 8. The germline gives CDR1 MGHDK, CDR2 SYGVNS. The CDR3 nucleotides read TGTGCCAGCACACCGGGACTAGCAAGGACAGATACGCAGTATTTT. Its protein product is CASTPGLARTDTQYF.

This clonotype turned up a few times. J is TRBJ2-3 and V is TRBV10-1, with D unclear. Per the germline V gene, CDR1 is WNHNN and CDR2 is SYGVQD (reference sequence). The V end lost 0 bases, the J end lost 7 bases, and 8 bases lay between the germline ends. This CDR3 comprises 13 residues. The CDR3, as DNA: TGCGCCAGCAGTGAGTCACAAGGGAATACGCAGTATTTT. Translating it yields CASSESQGNTQYF.

The sample holds many counts of this clonotype. This rearrangement joins TRBV7-9 to TRBJ2-7, with no clear D. Germline lookup yields CDR1 SEHNR and CDR2 FQNEAQ (reference sequence). The CDR3 is 10 residues long. The V end lost 7 bases, the J end lost 4 bases, and 5 bases lay between the germline ends. The CDR3: CASMIYEQYV. The CDR3, as DNA: TGTGCCAGCATGATATACGAGCAGTACGTC.

CDR3 protein: CATSASGTSGYNEQFF. As DNA, the CDR3 is TGTGCCACCAGTGCATCCGGGACTAGCGGTTACAATGAGCAGTTCTTC. The chain couples TRBV24-1 to TRBJ2-1; the match to TRBD2 covers 11 bases. Germline trimming cut 5 bases from V and 4 bases from J; bases unmatched to any gene: 6. Per the germline V gene, CDR1 is KGHDR and CDR2 is SFDVKD. The CDR3 sequence is 16 residues long.

This sequence joins TRBV18 and TRBJ2-3; D gene unclear. V lost 5 bases, J lost 10 bases, and 16 bases lay in between. CDR1 and CDR2 from the germline V gene are KGHSH and LQKENI. The CDR3 is 13 residues long. DNA of the CDR3: TGTGCCAGCTCAAGGACCGAGGCCCGGCCGCAGTATTTT. As protein: CASSRTEARPQYF.

This clonotype was seen at least ten times. This chain joins TRBV28 and TRBJ2-7; 8 bases map to TRBD1. V lost 6 bases, J lost 4 bases, and 11 bases stayed unmatched. The CDR3 is 15 residues long. Germline V CDR1 and CDR2: MDHEN, SYDVKM. This CDR3 is CASRSSSGGGYEQYF. The CDR3 DNA reads TGTGCCAGCAGATCTTCATCAGGGGGCGGGTACGAGCAGTACTTC. Variable domain in full (rest from reference TRBV28 and TRBJ2-7): DVKVTQSSRYLVKRTGEKVFLECVQDMDHENMFWYRQDPGLGLRLIYFSYDVKMKEKGDIPEGYSVSREKKERFSLILESASTNQTSMYLCASRSSSGGGYEQYFGPGTRLTVT.

The chain recombines TRBV20-1 with TRBJ2-7; 9 positions agree with TRBD2. The CDR3 contains 15 residues. Germline values: CDR1 DFQATT, CDR2 SNEGSKA (reference sequence). V shed 2 bases and J 3 bases; nucleotides not matched to a gene: 8. CDR3 in DNA: TGCAGTGCTAGACTAAAGGGACTAGCTCTCTACGAGCAGTACTTC. Protein product: CSARLKGLALYEQYF.

V and J are TRBV5-1 and TRBJ1-3; 11 bases agree with TRBD1. Germline loops: CDR1 SGHRS, CDR2 YFSETQ. V gave up 3 bases and J gave up 2 bases; unmatched junction bases: 1. CDR3 length: 15 amino acids. The CDR3 DNA reads TGCGCCAGCAGCTCGGACAGGGGGCCTGGAAACACCATATATTTT. Amino acid sequence: CASSSDRGPGNTIYF. Complete variable domain (other parts from reference TRBV5-1 and TRBJ1-3): KAGVTQTPRYLIKTRGQQVTLSCSPISGHRSVSWYQQTPGQGLQFLFEYFSETQRNKGNFPGRFSGRQFSNSRSEMNVSTLELGDSALYLCASSSDRGPGNTIYFGEGSWLTVV.

The chain has TRBV5-1 and TRBJ2-1; TRBD2 matches 8 bases. CDR1 and CDR2 (germline): SGHRS, YFSETQ. The ends lost 0 bases at V and 4 bases at J; junction bases unmatched: 6. This CDR3 comprises 16 residues. Here the CDR3 DNA reads TGCGCCAGCAGCTTGGCCGGCGGGGGGACGTACAATGAGCAGTTCTTC. Translation: CASSLAGGGTYNEQFF. Using reference TRBV5-1 and TRBJ2-1 for the parts outside the CDR3, the full variable domain is KAGVTQTPRYLIKTRGQQVTLSCSPISGHRSVSWYQQTPGQGLQFLFEYFSETQRNKGNFPGRFSGRQFSNSRSEMNVSTLELGDSALYLCASSLAGGGTYNEQFFGPGTRLTVL.

J is TRBJ2-4 and V is TRBV6-2 or TRBV6-3; 7 bases align to TRBD1. This CDR3 has 16 residues. J lost 2 bases, V lost 4 bases, and 8 bases had no gene match. Germline-derived CDR1 and CDR2 are MNHEY and SVGEGT. CDR3 loop: CASSSRDSPTKNIQYF. The CDR3 bases are TGTGCCAGCAGTTCCCGGGACAGCCCAACCAAAAACATTCAGTACTTC.